This is a list of T cell receptor beta chains from one sample in a study of blood T cell repertoires in COVID-19. This table comes from immunoSEQ multiplex PCR, and its TCRdb copy is limited to in-frame clones, with some not included. This table holds about 120,000 clones, 85% to 90% found once. Sequenced material: peripheral blood. These receptors all come from a woman between 45 and 65 years old with acute or convalescent COVID-19. CDR3s include the opening cysteine and the closing phenylalanine or tryptophan. Each record gives: clone size, V gene, CDR3 length, D gene, J gene, CDR3 protein, CDR3 DNA. The D gene is left open where the match is weak. Rows give clone size only sometimes, using once, few, many, or a class for an expanded clone.

NA	TRBV28	15	NA	TRBJ1-4	CASSSAGEGEEKLFF	TGTGCCAGCAGTTCCGCGGGCGAGGGGGAAGAAAAACTGTTTTTT
NA	TRBV6-5	15	NA	TRBJ1-6	CASAPSTGYNSPLHF	TGTGCCAGTGCGCCCTCGACAGGATATAATTCACCCCTCCACTTT
NA	TRBV9	15	NA	TRBJ2-2	CASSLVGSQAGELFF	TGTGCCAGCAGTTTGGTGGGCTCACAGGCCGGGGAGCTGTTTTTT
NA	TRBV23-1	19	TRBD1	TRBJ1-1	CASSQSLDRTGTPHTEAFF	TGCGCCAGCAGTCAATCGTTGGATCGGACAGGGACCCCACACACTGAAGCTTTCTTT
NA	TRBV30	13	NA	TRBJ2-1	CAWSGSSYNEQFF	TGTGCCTGGAGCGGTAGCTCCTACAATGAGCAGTTCTTC
NA	TRBV24-1	13	NA	TRBJ1-2	CATSDFRGSGYTF	TGTGCCACCAGTGATTTCCGAGGTAGCGGCTACACCTTC
NA	TRBV9	15	NA	TRBJ2-7	CASSVDASLSYEQYF	TGTGCCAGCAGCGTAGATGCTAGCTTGTCCTACGAGCAGTACTTC
NA	TRBV13	14	TRBD1	TRBJ2-3	CASSSGQGVDTQYF	TGTGCCAGCAGCTCTGGACAGGGGGTAGATACGCAGTATTTT
once	TRBV4-1	16	NA	TRBJ1-1	CASSQVYGRANTEAFF	TGCGCCAGCAGCCAAGTTTATGGCAGGGCGAACACTGAAGCTTTCTTT
NA	TRBV6-2/TRBV6-3	19	TRBD1	TRBJ2-6	CASSFDSGTGSSGANVLTF	TGTGCCAGCAGTTTCGATTCCGGGACAGGGAGCTCTGGGGCCAACGTCCTGACTTTC
NA	TRBV30	14	TRBD1	TRBJ1-4	CAWNPGQVNEKLFF	TGTGCCTGGAACCCGGGACAGGTGAATGAAAAACTGTTTTTT
NA	TRBV29-1	13	NA	TRBJ2-3	CSVEGAGTDTQYF	TGCAGCGTTGAAGGGGCAGGCACAGATACGCAGTATTTT
NA	TRBV4-1	14	TRBD1	TRBJ1-2	CASSQSGTGYGYTF	TGCGCCAGCAGCCAATCCGGGACAGGCTATGGCTACACCTTC
NA	TRBV2	15	NA	TRBJ2-1	CASSVDTGPYNEQFF	TGTGCCAGCAGTGTTGATACAGGCCCATACAATGAGCAGTTCTTC
NA	TRBV4-3	13	NA	TRBJ1-2	CASSHTGNYGYTF	TGCGCCAGCAGCCACACAGGCAACTATGGCTACACCTTC
NA	TRBV12-5	11	NA	TRBJ1-5	CASGFRQPQHF	TGTGCTAGTGGGTTTCGTCAGCCCCAGCATTTT
NA	TRBV9	15	TRBD1	TRBJ2-7	CASSPTDREKSEQYF	TGTGCCAGCAGCCCCACCGACAGGGAAAAATCCGAGCAGTACTTC
NA	TRBV28	15	NA	TRBJ2-3	CASSLKQGLADTQYF	TGTGCCAGCAGTTTAAAGCAGGGATTGGCAGATACGCAGTATTTT
NA	TRBV7-2	18	TRBD2	TRBJ2-1	CASSLVATSGRLYNEQFF	TGTGCCAGCAGCTTAGTGGCGACTAGCGGGAGGCTCTACAATGAGCAGTTCTTC
NA	TRBV3-1/TRBV3-2	17	TRBD2	TRBJ2-3	CASSQDRLAGGTDTQYF	TGTGCCAGCAGCCAAGATAGGCTAGCGGGAGGCACAGATACGCAGTATTTT
once	TRBV7-9	14	NA	TRBJ1-6	CASSIGGYNSPLHF	TGTGCCAGCAGCATCGGGGGCTATAATTCACCCCTCCACTTT
NA	TRBV18	18	TRBD2	TRBJ2-2	CASSLLPPGLGGSGELFF	TGTGCCAGCTCATTACTTCCTCCGGGACTAGGGGGATCCGGGGAGCTGTTTTTT
NA	TRBV2	15	NA	TRBJ1-4	CASSGFLPSNEKLFF	TGTGCCAGCAGTGGCTTCCTACCGTCTAATGAAAAACTGTTTTTT
NA	TRBV6-6	14	TRBD2	TRBJ2-7	CASSRGGVAYEQYF	TGTGCCAGCAGTCGTGGGGGGGTGGCCTACGAGCAGTACTTC
NA	TRBV4-3	15	TRBD2	TRBJ2-3	CASSQGLAGADTQYF	TGCGCCAGCAGCCAAGGGCTAGCGGGAGCAGATACGCAGTATTTT
NA	TRBV28	15	NA	TRBJ1-5	CASSLLGSYNQPQHF	TGTGCCAGCAGTTTACTGGGCAGTTACAATCAGCCCCAGCATTTT
NA	TRBV5-1	17	TRBD2	TRBJ2-3	CASSLAVAGGRTDTQYF	TGCGCCAGCAGCTTGGCCGTAGCGGGGGGACGCACAGATACGCAGTATTTT
NA	TRBV13	18	NA	TRBJ1-3	CASSLFQNRLLSGNTIYF	TGTGCCAGCAGCTTATTCCAGAACCGACTTCTCTCTGGAAACACCATATATTTT
NA	TRBV10-3	15	NA	TRBJ2-2	CAISEGGEDTGELFF	TGTGCCATCAGTGAAGGGGGGGAGGACACCGGGGAGCTGTTTTTT
NA	TRBV29-1	14	NA	TRBJ1-5	CSASKGAGGQPQHF	TGCAGCGCCTCAAAGGGCGCGGGAGGTCAGCCCCAGCATTTT
NA	TRBV25-1	14	NA	TRBJ1-1	CASRQTGQNTEAFF	TGTGCCAGCCGTCAAACAGGGCAGAACACTGAAGCTTTCTTT
NA	TRBV27	13	NA	TRBJ2-7	CASRRGKSYEQYF	TGTGCCAGCAGACGAGGGAAATCCTACGAGCAGTACTTC
once	TRBV2	13	NA	TRBJ1-2	CASKVRASDGYTF	TGTGCCAGCAAAGTCAGGGCTTCGGATGGCTACACCTTC
once	TRBV7-9	15	NA	TRBJ1-6	CASSLGGARNSPLHF	TGTGCCAGCAGCTTAGGGGGCGCGAGAAATTCACCCCTCCACTTT
NA	TRBV14	14	NA	TRBJ1-1	CASSHQGENTEAFF	TGTGCCAGCAGCCACCAAGGAGAGAACACTGAAGCTTTCTTT
NA	TRBV4-1	16	NA	TRBJ2-3	CASSQDFAGSTDTQYF	TGCGCCAGCAGCCAAGACTTTGCGGGGAGCACAGATACGCAGTATTTT
NA	TRBV27	16	TRBD1	TRBJ2-7	CASSFIVAGGRDEQYF	TGTGCCAGCAGTTTCATCGTGGCAGGGGGCCGCGACGAGCAGTACTTC
NA	TRBV11-2	12	NA	TRBJ1-1	CASSEMNTEAFF	TGTGCCAGCAGCGAGATGAACACTGAAGCTTTCTTT
NA	TRBV4-3	15	TRBD2	TRBJ2-7	CASSQDLAAPYEQYF	TGCGCCAGCAGCCAAGACCTAGCGGCTCCCTACGAGCAGTACTTC
NA	TRBV28	16	NA	TRBJ2-1	CASSPFGGSINNEQFF	TGTGCCAGCAGCCCTTTTGGGGGCTCTATAAACAATGAGCAGTTCTTC
few	TRBV18	16	NA	TRBJ1-1	CASSPDLAQGIFEAFF	TGTGCCAGCTCACCTGATCTGGCCCAGGGCATATTCGAAGCTTTCTTT
NA	TRBV5-4	15	TRBD1	TRBJ2-7	CASSLAGQGAYEQYF	TGTGCCAGCAGCTTGGCGGGACAGGGGGCTTACGAGCAGTACTTC
NA	TRBV5-1	17	TRBD1	TRBJ1-1	CASSPKPGQGLNTEAFF	TGCGCCAGCAGCCCCAAGCCGGGACAGGGGTTGAACACTGAAGCTTTCTTT
NA	TRBV10-3	14	NA	TRBJ2-2	CAISAAGGTGELFF	TGTGCCATCAGTGCTGCGGGTGGGACCGGGGAGCTGTTTTTT
NA	TRBV28	14	TRBD1	TRBJ1-5	CASSWTGGDQPQHF	TGTGCCAGCAGTTGGACAGGGGGGGATCAGCCCCAGCATTTT
NA	TRBV18	13	NA	TRBJ1-1	CASSPEQGTEAFF	TGTGCCAGCTCACCCGAGCAGGGGACCGAAGCTTTCTTT
NA	TRBV19	14	NA	TRBJ1-2	CASSIAGRTTGYTF	TGTGCCAGTAGTATAGCGGGCAGGACTACTGGCTACACCTTC
once	TRBV28	11	NA	TRBJ1-2	CASGGVYGYTF	TGTGCCAGCGGGGGGGTCTATGGCTACACCTTC
once	TRBV2	14	TRBD1	TRBJ1-5	CASSRTGLNQPQHF	TGTGCCAGCAGCAGGACAGGACTAAATCAGCCCCAGCATTTT
NA	TRBV19	14	TRBD2	TRBJ2-7	CASTPGGSSYEQYF	TGTGCCAGTACACCGGGGGGAAGCTCCTACGAGCAGTACTTC
NA	TRBV4-3	14	TRBD2	TRBJ2-1	CASSNLAGNGEQFF	TGCGCCAGCAGCAACCTAGCGGGAAACGGTGAGCAGTTCTTC
once	TRBV9	14	NA	TRBJ1-1	CASSISGTLTEAFF	TGTGCCAGCAGCATATCCGGGACATTGACTGAAGCTTTCTTT
NA	TRBV28	14	NA	TRBJ2-2	CASQGNRDTGELFF	TGTGCCAGCCAGGGAAATCGAGACACCGGGGAGCTGTTTTTT
NA	TRBV27	13	TRBD1	TRBJ1-5	CASSFQGGAAQHF	TGTGCCAGCAGTTTCCAGGGGGGAGCAGCCCAGCATTTT
once	TRBV20-1	11	NA	TRBJ1-4	CSARSEEKLFF	TGCAGTGCTAGATCGGAGGAAAAACTGTTTTTT
NA	TRBV24-1	17	TRBD1	TRBJ2-2	CATSDFSGTENTGELFF	TGTGCCACCAGTGATTTCTCCGGGACAGAGAACACCGGGGAGCTGTTTTTT
NA	TRBV27	17	TRBD1	TRBJ2-6	CASSRDRGVSGANVLTF	TGTGCCAGCAGTCGGGACAGGGGGGTTTCTGGGGCCAACGTCCTGACTTTC
NA	TRBV5-1	15	NA	TRBJ1-1	CASSLIAGLNTEAFF	TGCGCCAGCAGCTTGATAGCGGGCTTGAACACTGAAGCTTTCTTT
NA	TRBV19	16	NA	TRBJ1-5	CASSTVLQGWDQPQHF	TGTGCCAGTAGTACCGTACTACAGGGATGGGATCAGCCCCAGCATTTT
NA	TRBV30	15	TRBD1	TRBJ1-5	CAWSADRGGDQPQHF	TGTGCCTGGAGTGCCGACAGGGGGGGAGATCAGCCCCAGCATTTT